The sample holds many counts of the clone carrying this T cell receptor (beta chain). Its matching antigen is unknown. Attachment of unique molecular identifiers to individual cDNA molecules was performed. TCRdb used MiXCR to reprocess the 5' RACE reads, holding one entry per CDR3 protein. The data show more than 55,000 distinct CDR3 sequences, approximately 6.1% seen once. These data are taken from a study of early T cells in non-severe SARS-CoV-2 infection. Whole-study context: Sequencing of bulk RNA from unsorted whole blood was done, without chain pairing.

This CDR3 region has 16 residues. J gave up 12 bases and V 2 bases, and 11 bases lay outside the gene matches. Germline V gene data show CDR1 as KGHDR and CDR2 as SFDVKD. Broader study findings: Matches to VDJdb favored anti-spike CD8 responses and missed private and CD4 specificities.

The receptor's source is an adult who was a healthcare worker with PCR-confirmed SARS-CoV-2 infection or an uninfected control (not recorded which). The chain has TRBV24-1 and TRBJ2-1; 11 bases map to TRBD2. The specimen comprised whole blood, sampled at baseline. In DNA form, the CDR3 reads TGTGCCACCAGTGATTCGCCGGGACTAGCGGCCGGGGGGCAGTTCTTC. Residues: CATSDSPGLAAGGQFF.